This note documents a single T cell receptor (beta chain) sequence. Antigen specificity is unknown. Extraction of RNA preceded its reverse transcription into cDNA, which served as the sequencing template. Generated by immunoSEQ multiplex PCR, the TCRdb table keeps only in-frame clones and is missing some. The data show some 22,000 clones, around 50% seen once. The authors sorted CD4+ and CD8+ T cells from PBMCs. These data originate in a study of CD8+ T cells in alopecia areata. General study results and limits: There were also resident alphabeta T cells of normal skin sequenced in scalp samples. Clonality in lesional scalp, especially alopecia totalis/universalis, exceeded that of normal scalp. In patients, TCRs were shared less clearly than in mice, and HLA may possibly be involved.

Trimming took 0 bases from V and 7 from J, leaving 16 bases between them. Germline-derived CDR1 and CDR2 are MGHRA and YSYEKL. The CDR3 sequence is 16 residues long. The sequencing input was NKG2D-high CD8+ T cells sorted from blood. This sequence was found in a human donor with alopecia areata. The gene calls are TRBV4-1 and TRBJ1-5; D might be TRBD1 (6 bases). DNA for the CDR3: TGCGCCAGCAGCCAAGATTGGGGGGGCCGGGAGCAGCCCCAGCATTTT. Translated, it gives CASSQDWGGREQPQHF.